This T cell receptor (beta chain) is from a study of T cell responses to AZD1222 COVID-19 vaccine. Points from the study as a whole: Donors skewed white British and female; clonal diversity was possibly underestimated. Sampling captured repertoires only after the peak T cell response.

Details on this clone: The antigen is not known.

Some clones are missing from TCRdb's copy, which holds only in-frame ones; the method was immunoSEQ multiplex PCR. Altogether 160,000 or so clones are present, around 90% being singletons, with the ten largest covering about 4.4%. The CDR3 is 13 residues long. In germline, CDR1 is SGHNT, CDR2 YENEEA. V lost 2 bases, J lost 7 bases, and 12 bases lay in between. V gene TRBV11-3 combines with J gene TRBJ2-7; a weak D match, TRBD2 (6 bases). The clonotype originates from an adult in good health. The sequences come from peripheral blood, collected on day 0 of AZD1222 vaccination. DNA of the CDR3: TGTGCCAGCAGCTTAAAGTTTGCGGGGGAGCAGTACTTC. Encoded protein: CASSLKFAGEQYF.